The rows below give T cell receptor beta chains drawn from one sample of a study of blood T cell repertoires in COVID-19. This table comes from immunoSEQ multiplex PCR, and its TCRdb copy is limited to in-frame clones, with some not included. Here the sample spans more than 150,000 clones, approximately 80% being singletons. The sequencing sample was made of peripheral blood. These receptors originate from a woman of 80 years or more with COVID-19, enrolled during active disease. Each CDR3 is given with its conserved first and last residue. The D gene is left open where the match is weak. Clone size is given for some rows only: seen once, a few or many times, or a class if the clone is expanded.

>.|TRBV7-9|.|TRBJ1-2
TGTGCCAGCAGCTTGGGGGCTGACTATGGCTACACCTTC
CASSLGADYGYTF
>TRBD2|TRBV19|once|TRBJ2-5
TGTGCCAGTAGTAAACTAGCGGGAGGTTATGAGACCCAGTACTTC
CASSKLAGGYETQYF
>TRBD1|TRBV7-9|once|TRBJ2-7
TGTGCCAGCAGCGCAAGTTGGGACAGGGAGTACGAGCAGTACTTC
CASSASWDREYEQYF
>.|TRBV3-1/TRBV3-2|many|TRBJ1-1
TGTGCCAGCAGCTTGGGCCCGAACACTGAAGCTTTCTTT
CASSLGPNTEAFF
>TRBD2|TRBV2|.|TRBJ2-1
TGTGCCAGCAAAGGGACTAGCTCTAACAATGAGCAGTTCTTC
CASKGTSSNNEQFF
>TRBD2|TRBV10-3|.|TRBJ2-7
TGTGCCTCGGGGGGGTCGAACTACGAGCAGTACTTC
CASGGSNYEQYF
>TRBD2|TRBV10-3|few|TRBJ2-5
TGTGCCATCAGTGAGGCGCGGGGAGGGCAAGAGACCCAGTACTTC
CAISEARGGQETQYF
>TRBD1|TRBV7-9|.|TRBJ2-7
TGTGCCAGCAGCTTCCCGGGACAGGGTTCCTACGAGCAGTACTTC
CASSFPGQGSYEQYF
>.|TRBV7-2|.|TRBJ1-6
TGTGCCAGCAGCTCTTATAATTCACCCCTCCACTTT
CASSSYNSPLHF
>TRBD2|TRBV19|.|TRBJ2-1
TGTGCCAGTAGTATTCGGGAGGGGAGCTCCTACAATGAGCAGTTCTTC
CASSIREGSSYNEQFF
>.|TRBV27|.|TRBJ1-2
TGTGCCAGCAGTTTGCGAACAGGGATACCCTATGGCTACACCTTC
CASSLRTGIPYGYTF
>.|TRBV6-2/TRBV6-3|few|TRBJ1-6
TGTGCCAGCAGTCGGGACACCTTCTCCTATAATTCACCCCTCCACTTT
CASSRDTFSYNSPLHF
>.|TRBV10-3|few|TRBJ2-3
TGTGCCATCAGTGGGACCAGGGTTTTCAACACAGATACGCAGTATTTT
CAISGTRVFNTDTQYF
>TRBD1|TRBV7-9|few|TRBJ1-1
TGTGCCAGCAGCTCACAGGGGGCGAACACTGAAGCTTTCTTT
CASSSQGANTEAFF
>TRBD1|TRBV15|.|TRBJ1-2
TGTGCCACCAGCAGCCAGGGGGGCTATGGCTACACCTTC
CATSSQGGYGYTF
>TRBD1|TRBV18|once|TRBJ1-2
TGTGCCAGCTCACCCGACAGGGACCGTGGCTACACCTTC
CASSPDRDRGYTF
>TRBD2|TRBV7-6|.|TRBJ2-7
TGTGCCAGCAGCGCGGGGGGTAGCGGGGCTTACAACGAGCAGTACTTC
CASSAGGSGAYNEQYF
>.|TRBV5-1|.|TRBJ2-3
TGCGCCAGCAGTATAGGGGCTGCAGATACGCAGTATTTT
CASSIGAADTQYF
>TRBD1|TRBV9|.|TRBJ1-2
TGTGCCAGCAGCGTAGACGGGACAGGGCTCTATGGCTACACCTTC
CASSVDGTGLYGYTF
>.|TRBV27|few|TRBJ2-5
TGTGCCAGCAGTTCTCGCCCCAGGGAAGGTAACGGAGAGACCCAGTACTTC
CASSSRPREGNGETQYF
>TRBD1|TRBV15|.|TRBJ2-2
TGTGCCACCAGCGAAGGGACAGCATCCGGGGAGCTGTTTTTT
CATSEGTASGELFF
>.|TRBV13|.|TRBJ1-3
TGTGCCAGCAGCTTACGGTTTGGCAGGTTTTTTAAATCTGGAAACACCATATATTTT
CASSLRFGRFFKSGNTIYF
>TRBD2|TRBV28|.|TRBJ2-1
TGTGCCAGCAGGACCCGGACTAGCCGAAGCTCCTACAATGAGCAGTTCTTC
CASRTRTSRSSYNEQFF
>.|TRBV28|few|TRBJ2-7
TGTGCCAGCAGTTTATCTAGGCCATACTACGAGCAGTACTTC
CASSLSRPYYEQYF
>.|TRBV2|.|TRBJ1-1
TGTGCCAGCAGTGGCCAGGGGCTGAACACTGAAGCTTTCTTT
CASSGQGLNTEAFF
>.|TRBV5-1|.|TRBJ1-3
TGCGCCAGCAGCTTGGAACGGGGGGGCGATTTTTTCGCTGGAAACACCATATATTTT
CASSLERGGDFFAGNTIYF
>TRBD2|TRBV18|.|TRBJ2-2
TGTGCCAGCTCACCATCAATAGCGGGAGTAACCGGGGAGCTGTTTTTT
CASSPSIAGVTGELFF
>.|TRBV28|once|TRBJ1-5
TGTGCCAGCAGCCCCTACACAGAAATCGATCAGCCCCAGCATTTT
CASSPYTEIDQPQHF
>TRBD2|TRBV7-2|.|TRBJ2-1
TGTGCCAGCAGCCCCCCAGGACTAGCGGGAGCCAATGAGCAGTTCTTC
CASSPPGLAGANEQFF
>TRBD2|TRBV7-9|.|TRBJ2-2
TGTGCCGTAGGACTAGCGGGTTTACTGAACACCGGGGAGCTGTTTTTT
CAVGLAGLLNTGELFF
>.|TRBV11-3|few|TRBJ2-1
TGTGCCAGCAGCCCCCGGATAACAGGAAACAATGAGCAGTTCTTC
CASSPRITGNNEQFF
>.|TRBV28|.|TRBJ1-1
TGTGCCAGCAGTTTAAACAGGCCTGAAGCTTTCTTT
CASSLNRPEAFF
>TRBD1|TRBV7-9|.|TRBJ1-1
TGTGCCAGCAGCTTACAGGGGGTGGGGTCGTGGAACACTGAAGCTTTCTTT
CASSLQGVGSWNTEAFF